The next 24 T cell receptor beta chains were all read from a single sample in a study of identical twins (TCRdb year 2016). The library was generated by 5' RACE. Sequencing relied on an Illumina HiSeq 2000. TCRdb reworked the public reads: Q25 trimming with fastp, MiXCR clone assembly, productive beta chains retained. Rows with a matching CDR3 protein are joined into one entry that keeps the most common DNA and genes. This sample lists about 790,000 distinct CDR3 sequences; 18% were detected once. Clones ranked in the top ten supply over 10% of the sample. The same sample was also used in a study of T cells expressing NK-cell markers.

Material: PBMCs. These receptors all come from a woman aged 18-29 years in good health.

The CDR3 nucleotides are TGTGCCAGCAGTGGGGGGCCGTCCTATAATTCACCCCTCCACTTT. Translated, it gives CASSGGPSYNSPLHF. This sequence joins TRBV6-1 and TRBJ1-6; D possibly corresponds to TRBD1 (6 bases). Between the trimmed V and J ends, which lost 4 bases and 1 base, there was a span of 8 bases. CDR3 length: 15 residues. CDR1 MNHNS and CDR2 SASEGT come from the germline V gene.

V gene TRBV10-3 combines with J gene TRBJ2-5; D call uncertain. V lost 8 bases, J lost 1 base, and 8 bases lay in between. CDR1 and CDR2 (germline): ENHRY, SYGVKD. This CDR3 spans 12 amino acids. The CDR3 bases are TGTGCCATCTCCAACTTCCAAGAGACCCAGTACTTC. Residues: CAISNFQETQYF.

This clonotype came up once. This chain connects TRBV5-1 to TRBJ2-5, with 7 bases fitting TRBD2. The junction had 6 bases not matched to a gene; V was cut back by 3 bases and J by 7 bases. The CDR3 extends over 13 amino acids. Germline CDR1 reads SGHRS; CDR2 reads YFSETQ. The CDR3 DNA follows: TGCGCCAGCAGCTCCGGGACTACTGGGACCCAGTACTTC. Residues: CASSSGTTGTQYF.

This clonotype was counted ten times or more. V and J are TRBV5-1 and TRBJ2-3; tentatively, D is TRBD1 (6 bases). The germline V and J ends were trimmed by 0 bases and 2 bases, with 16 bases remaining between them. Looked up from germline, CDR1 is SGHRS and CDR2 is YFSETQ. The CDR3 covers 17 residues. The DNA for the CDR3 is TGCGCCAGCAGCTTGGGTGCAGGGGATTTTTCCACAGATACGCAGTATTTT. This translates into CASSLGAGDFSTDTQYF.

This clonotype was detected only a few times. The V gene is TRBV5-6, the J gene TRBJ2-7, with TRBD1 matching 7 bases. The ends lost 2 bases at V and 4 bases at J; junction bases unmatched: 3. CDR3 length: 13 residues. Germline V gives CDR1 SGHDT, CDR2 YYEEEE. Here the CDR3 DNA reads TGTGCCAGCAGCTTCGGACAGGCTTACGAGCAGTACTTC. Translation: CASSFGQAYEQYF.

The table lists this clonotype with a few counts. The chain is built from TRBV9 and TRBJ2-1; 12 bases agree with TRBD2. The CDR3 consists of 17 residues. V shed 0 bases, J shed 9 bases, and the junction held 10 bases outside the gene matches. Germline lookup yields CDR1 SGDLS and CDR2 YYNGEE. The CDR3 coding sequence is TGTGCCAGCAGCGTAGGTAGGGCTAGCGGGGGGGTAGGTGAGCAGTTCTTC. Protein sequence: CASSVGRASGGVGEQFF.

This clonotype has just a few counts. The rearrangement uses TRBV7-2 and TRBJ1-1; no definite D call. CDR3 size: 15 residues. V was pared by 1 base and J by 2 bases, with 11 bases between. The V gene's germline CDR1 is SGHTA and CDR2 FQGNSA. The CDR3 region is CASSLGPGSNTEAFF. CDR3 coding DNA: TGTGCCAGCAGCTTAGGTCCAGGTAGCAACACTGAAGCTTTCTTT. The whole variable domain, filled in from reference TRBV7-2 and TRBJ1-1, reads GAGVSQSPSNKVTEKGKDVELRCDPISGHTALYWYRQSLGQGLEFLIYFQGNSAPDKSGLPSDRFSAERTGGSVSTLTIQRTQQEDSAVYLCASSLGPGSNTEAFFGQGTRLTVV.

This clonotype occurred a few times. CDR3 bases: TGTGCCAGCACTCAGGACAGCGAAGCTTTCTTT. Translating gives CASTQDSEAFF. The V call is TRBV12-3 or TRBV12-4, the J call TRBJ1-1; D is perhaps TRBD1 (6 bases). V was clipped by 7 bases and J by 8 bases, with 11 bases between them. This CDR3 is 11 amino acids long.

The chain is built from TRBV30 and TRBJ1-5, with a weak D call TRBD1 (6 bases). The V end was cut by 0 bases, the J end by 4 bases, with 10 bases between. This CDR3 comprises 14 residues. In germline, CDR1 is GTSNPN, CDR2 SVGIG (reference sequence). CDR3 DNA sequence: TGTGCCTGGAGTGTACAGGGACTGAATCAGCCCCAGCATTTT. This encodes CAWSVQGLNQPQHF.

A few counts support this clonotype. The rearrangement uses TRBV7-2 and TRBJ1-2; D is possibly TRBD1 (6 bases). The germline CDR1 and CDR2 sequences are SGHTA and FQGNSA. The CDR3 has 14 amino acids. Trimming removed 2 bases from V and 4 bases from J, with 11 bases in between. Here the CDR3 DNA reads TGTGCCAGCAGCTTAACGACAGGCGTCTATGGCTACACCTTC. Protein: CASSLTTGVYGYTF.

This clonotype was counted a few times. The chain's CDR3 is CASAREAYTDTQYF. CDR3 coding DNA: TGCGCATCAGCGCGGGAGGCCTACACAGATACGCAGTATTTT. J is TRBJ2-3 and V is TRBV4-3; 8 bases align to TRBD2. CDR3 length: 14 amino acids. Germline assignment: CDR1 LGHNA and CDR2 YSLEER.

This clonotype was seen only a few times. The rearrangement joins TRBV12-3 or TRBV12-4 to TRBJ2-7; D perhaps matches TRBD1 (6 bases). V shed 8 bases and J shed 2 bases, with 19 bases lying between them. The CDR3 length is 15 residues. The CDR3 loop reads CASGRGGQSPYEQYF. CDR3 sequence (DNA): TGTGCCAGCGGACGTGGCGGACAGTCCCCCTACGAGCAGTACTTC.

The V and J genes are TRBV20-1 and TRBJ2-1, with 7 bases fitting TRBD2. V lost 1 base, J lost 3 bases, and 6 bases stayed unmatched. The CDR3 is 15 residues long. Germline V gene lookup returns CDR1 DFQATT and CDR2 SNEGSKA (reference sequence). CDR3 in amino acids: CSARGPGGGYNEQFF. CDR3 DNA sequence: TGCAGTGCTAGAGGTCCGGGCGGGGGCTACAATGAGCAGTTCTTC.

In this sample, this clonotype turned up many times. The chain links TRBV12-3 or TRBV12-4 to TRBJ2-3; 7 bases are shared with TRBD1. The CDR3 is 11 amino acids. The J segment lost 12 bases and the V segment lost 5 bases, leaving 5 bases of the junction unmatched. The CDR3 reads CASSPGGSQYF. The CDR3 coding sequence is TGTGCCAGCAGTCCAGGGGGATCACAGTATTTT.

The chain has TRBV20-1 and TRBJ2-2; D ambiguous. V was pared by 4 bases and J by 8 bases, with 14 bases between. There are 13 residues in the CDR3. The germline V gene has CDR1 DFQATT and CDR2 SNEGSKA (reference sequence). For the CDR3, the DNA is TGCAGTGCTACGGACCCCGTGGCGGGGGAGCTGTTTTTT. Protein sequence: CSATDPVAGELFF.

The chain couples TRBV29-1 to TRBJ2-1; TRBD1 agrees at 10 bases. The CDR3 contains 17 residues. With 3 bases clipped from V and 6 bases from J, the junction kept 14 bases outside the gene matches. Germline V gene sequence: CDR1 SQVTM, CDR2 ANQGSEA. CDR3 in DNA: TGCAGCGTTGACCTGAGGCCGGGACAGGGGCGGGTCAATGAGCAGTTCTTC. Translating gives CSVDLRPGQGRVNEQFF.

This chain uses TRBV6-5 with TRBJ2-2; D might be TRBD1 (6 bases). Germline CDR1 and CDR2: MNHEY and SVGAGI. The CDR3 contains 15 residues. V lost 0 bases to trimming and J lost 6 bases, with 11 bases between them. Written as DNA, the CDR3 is TGTGCCAGCAGTTACTCGCAGGGGCAGGCCGGGGAGCTGTTTTTT. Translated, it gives CASSYSQGQAGELFF.

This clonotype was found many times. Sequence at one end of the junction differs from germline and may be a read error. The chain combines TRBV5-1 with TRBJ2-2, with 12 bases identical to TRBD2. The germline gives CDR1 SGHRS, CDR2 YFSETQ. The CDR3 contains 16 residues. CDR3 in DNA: TGCGCCAGCAGCGCGCGGACTAGCGGGAACATCGGGGAGCTGTTTTTT. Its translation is CASSARTSGNIGELFF. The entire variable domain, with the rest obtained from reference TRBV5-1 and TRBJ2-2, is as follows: KAGVTQTPRYLIKTRGQQVTLSCSPISGHRSVSWYQQTPGQGLQFLFEYFSETQRNKGNFPGRFSGRQFSNSRSEMNVSTLELGDSALYLCASSARTSGNIGELFFGEGSRLTVL.

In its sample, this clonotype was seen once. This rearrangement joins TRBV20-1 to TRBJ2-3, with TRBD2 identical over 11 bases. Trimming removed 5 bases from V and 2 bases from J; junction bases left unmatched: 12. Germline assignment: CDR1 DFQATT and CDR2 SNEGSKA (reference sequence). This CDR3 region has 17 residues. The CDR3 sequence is CSAPRLLAGVTTDTQYF. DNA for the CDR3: TGCAGTGCTCCCAGACTACTAGCGGGGGTTACCACAGATACGCAGTATTTT.

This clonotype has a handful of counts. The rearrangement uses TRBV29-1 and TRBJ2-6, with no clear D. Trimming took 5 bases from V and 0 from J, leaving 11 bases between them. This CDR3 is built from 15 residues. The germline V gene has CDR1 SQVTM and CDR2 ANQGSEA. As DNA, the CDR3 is TGCAGCGTTAGGACGGTGGGCTCTGGGGCCAACGTCCTGACTTTC. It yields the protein CSVRTVGSGANVLTF.

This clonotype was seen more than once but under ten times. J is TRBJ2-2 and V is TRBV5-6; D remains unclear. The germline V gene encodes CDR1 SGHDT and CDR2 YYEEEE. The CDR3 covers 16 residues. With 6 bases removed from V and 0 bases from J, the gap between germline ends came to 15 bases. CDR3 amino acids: CASTRSRLANTGELFF. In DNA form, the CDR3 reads TGTGCCAGCACCCGGAGTAGGCTAGCGAACACCGGGGAGCTGTTTTTT.

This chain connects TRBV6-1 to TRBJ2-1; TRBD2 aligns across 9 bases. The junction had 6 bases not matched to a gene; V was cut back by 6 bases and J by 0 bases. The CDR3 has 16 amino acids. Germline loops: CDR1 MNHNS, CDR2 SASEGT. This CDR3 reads CASSILAGSSYNEQFF. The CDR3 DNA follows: TGTGCCAGCAGCATCCTAGCGGGGAGCTCCTACAATGAGCAGTTCTTC.

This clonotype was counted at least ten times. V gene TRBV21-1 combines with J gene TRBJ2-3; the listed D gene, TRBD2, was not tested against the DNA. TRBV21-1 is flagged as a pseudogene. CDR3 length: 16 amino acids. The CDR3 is CASSKLGGRGTDTQYF. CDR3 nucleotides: TGTGCCAGCAGCAAACTAGGCGGGAGGGGAACAGATACGCAGTATTTT.

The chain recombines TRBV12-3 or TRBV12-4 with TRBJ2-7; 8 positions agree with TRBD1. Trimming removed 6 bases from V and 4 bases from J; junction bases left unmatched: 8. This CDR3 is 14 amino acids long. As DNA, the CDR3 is TGTGCCAGCAGCTCGGACAGGGCAGTGTACGAGCAGTACTTC. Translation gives CASSSDRAVYEQYF.